The clone carrying this T cell receptor (beta chain) showed up just once. Its specificity is not known. This CDR3 is built from 15 residues. Trimming removed 7 bases from V and 0 bases from J; junction bases left unmatched: 5. Germline assignment: CDR1 MDHEN and CDR2 SYDVKM. The sample comes from a study of T cell responses to AZD1222 COVID-19 vaccine. Study observations and caveats: Researchers report vaccine-associated CD4 TCRs spanning spike, with dominance at 160-218 and 743-854. The peak T cell response came first, and repertoires were sampled only after it.

Clones were sequenced by immunoSEQ multiplex PCR, and TCRdb holds only the in-frame ones, with some missing. This table has approximately 150,000 clones, roughly 90% appearing once. Sequenced here: peripheral blood, sampled 28 days after the second AZD1222 dose. The receptor was derived from an adult who received the AZD1222 COVID-19 vaccine. V is TRBV28 and J is TRBJ1-5; 8 bases match TRBD1. The CDR3 region is CASIRGPYSNQPQHF. In DNA form, the CDR3 reads TGTGCCAGCATCAGGGGGCCATATAGCAATCAGCCCCAGCATTTT.